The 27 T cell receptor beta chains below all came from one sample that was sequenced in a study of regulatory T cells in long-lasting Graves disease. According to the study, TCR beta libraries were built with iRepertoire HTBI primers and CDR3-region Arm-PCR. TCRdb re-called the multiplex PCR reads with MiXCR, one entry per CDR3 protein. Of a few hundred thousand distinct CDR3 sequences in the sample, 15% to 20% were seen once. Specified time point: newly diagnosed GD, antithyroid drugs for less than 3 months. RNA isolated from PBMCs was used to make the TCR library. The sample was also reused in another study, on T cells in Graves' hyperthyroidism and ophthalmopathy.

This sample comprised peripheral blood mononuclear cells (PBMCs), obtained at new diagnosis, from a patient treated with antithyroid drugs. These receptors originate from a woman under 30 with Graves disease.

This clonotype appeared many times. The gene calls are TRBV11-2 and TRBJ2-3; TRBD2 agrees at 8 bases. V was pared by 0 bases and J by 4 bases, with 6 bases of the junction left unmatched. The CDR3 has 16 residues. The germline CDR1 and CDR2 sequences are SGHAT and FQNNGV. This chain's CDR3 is CASSLEEREIPDTQYF. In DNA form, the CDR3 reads TGTGCCAGCAGCTTAGAAGAGCGGGAGATTCCAGATACGCAGTATTTT.

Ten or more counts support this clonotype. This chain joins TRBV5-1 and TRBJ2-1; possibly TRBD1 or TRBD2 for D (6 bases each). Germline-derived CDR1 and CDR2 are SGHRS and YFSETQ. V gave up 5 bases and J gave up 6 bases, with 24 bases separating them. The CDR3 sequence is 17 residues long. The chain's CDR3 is CASRSRDGPGAPNEQFF. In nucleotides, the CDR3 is TGCGCCAGCAGAAGTCGGGATGGTCCGGGGGCGCCCAATGAGCAGTTCTTC.

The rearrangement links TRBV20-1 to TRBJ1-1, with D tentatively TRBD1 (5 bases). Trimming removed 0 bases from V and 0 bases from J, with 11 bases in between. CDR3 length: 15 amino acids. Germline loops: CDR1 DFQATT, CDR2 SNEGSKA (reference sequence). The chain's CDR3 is CSARDGGSMNTEAFF. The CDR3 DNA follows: TGCAGTGCTAGAGATGGGGGGAGCATGAACACTGAAGCTTTCTTT.

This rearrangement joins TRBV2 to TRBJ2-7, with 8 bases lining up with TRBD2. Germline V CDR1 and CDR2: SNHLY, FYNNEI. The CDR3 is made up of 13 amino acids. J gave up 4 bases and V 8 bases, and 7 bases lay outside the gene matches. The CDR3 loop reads CASCGGLSYEQYF. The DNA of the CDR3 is TGTGCCAGCTGCGGGGGGCTTTCGTACGAGCAGTACTTC.

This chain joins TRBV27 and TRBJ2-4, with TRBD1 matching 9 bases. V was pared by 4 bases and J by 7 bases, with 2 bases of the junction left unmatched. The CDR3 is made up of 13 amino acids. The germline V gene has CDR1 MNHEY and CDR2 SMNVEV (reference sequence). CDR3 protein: CASSWDRVNIQYF. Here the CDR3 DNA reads TGTGCCAGCAGTTGGGACAGGGTCAACATTCAGTACTTC.

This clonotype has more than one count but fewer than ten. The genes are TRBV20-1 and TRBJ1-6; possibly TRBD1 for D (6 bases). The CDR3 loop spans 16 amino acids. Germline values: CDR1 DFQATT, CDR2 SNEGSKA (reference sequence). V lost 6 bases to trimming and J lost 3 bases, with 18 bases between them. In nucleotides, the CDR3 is TGCAGTGCCCGCGCCGGACAGTCACTCTATAATTCACCCCTCCACTTT. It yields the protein CSARAGQSLYNSPLHF.

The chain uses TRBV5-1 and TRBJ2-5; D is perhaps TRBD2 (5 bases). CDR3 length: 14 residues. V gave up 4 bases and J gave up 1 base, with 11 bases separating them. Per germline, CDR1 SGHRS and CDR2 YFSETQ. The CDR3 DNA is TGCGCCAGCAGCGAGGGCGGTAGCCAAGAGACCCAGTACTTC. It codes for CASSEGGSQETQYF.

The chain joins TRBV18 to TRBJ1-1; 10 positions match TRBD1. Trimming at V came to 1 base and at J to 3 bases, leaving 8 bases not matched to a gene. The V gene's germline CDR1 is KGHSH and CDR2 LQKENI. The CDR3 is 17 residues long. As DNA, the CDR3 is TGTGCCAGCTCACCACTTCGACAGGGGGCGGGGGACACTGAAGCTTTCTTT. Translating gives CASSPLRQGAGDTEAFF.

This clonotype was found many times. The CDR3 loop reads CSARDPGIAGVGYNEQFF. The CDR3 DNA reads as TGCAGTGCTAGAGATCCGGGGATAGCGGGAGTGGGTTACAATGAGCAGTTCTTC. The rearrangement joins TRBV20-1 to TRBJ2-1; 9 positions match TRBD2. Trimming took 0 bases from V and 4 from J; bases not matched to a gene: 13. The CDR3 length is 18 residues. Per germline, CDR1 DFQATT and CDR2 SNEGSKA (reference sequence).

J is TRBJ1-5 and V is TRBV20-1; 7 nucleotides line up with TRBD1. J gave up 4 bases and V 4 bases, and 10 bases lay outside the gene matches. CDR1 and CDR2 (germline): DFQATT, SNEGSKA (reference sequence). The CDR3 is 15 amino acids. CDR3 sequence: CSAIGFDRENQPQHF. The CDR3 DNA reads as TGCAGTGCTATTGGGTTTGACAGGGAGAATCAGCCCCAGCATTTT.

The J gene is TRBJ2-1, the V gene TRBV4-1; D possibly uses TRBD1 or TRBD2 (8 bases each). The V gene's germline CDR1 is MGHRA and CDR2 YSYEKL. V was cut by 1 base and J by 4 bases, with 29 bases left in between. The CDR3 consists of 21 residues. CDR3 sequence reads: CASSQVMVGTGLGRGYNEQFF. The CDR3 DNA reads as TGCGCCAGCAGCCAAGTAATGGTGGGGACAGGACTCGGGAGGGGATACAATGAGCAGTTCTTC.

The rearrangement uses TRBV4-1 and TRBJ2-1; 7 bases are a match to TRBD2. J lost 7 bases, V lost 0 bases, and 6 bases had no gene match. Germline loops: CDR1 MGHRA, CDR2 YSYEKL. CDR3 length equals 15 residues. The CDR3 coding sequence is TGCGCCAGCAGCCAAGAGGGGGGGATCGGAAATGAGCAGTTCTTC. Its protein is CASSQEGGIGNEQFF.

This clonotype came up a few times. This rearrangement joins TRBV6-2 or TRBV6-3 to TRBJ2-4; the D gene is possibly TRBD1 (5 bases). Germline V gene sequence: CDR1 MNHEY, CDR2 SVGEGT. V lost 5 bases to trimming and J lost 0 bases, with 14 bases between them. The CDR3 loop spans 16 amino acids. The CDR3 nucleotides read TGTGCCAGCAGTGTTACAGGTTCCTCAGCCAAAAACATTCAGTACTTC. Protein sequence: CASSVTGSSAKNIQYF.

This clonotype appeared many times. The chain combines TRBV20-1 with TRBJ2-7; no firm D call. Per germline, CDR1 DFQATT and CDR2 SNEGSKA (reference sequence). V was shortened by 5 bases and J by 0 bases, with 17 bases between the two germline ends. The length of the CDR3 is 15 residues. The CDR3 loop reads CSAAPLDRSSYEQYF. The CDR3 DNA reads TGCAGTGCTGCCCCCCTGGACCGGAGCTCCTACGAGCAGTACTTC.

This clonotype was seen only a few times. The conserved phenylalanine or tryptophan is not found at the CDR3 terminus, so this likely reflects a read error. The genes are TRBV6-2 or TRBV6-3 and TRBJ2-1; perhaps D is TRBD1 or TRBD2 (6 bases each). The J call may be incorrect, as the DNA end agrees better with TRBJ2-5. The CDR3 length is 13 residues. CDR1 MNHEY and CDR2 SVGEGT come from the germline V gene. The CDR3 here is CASRGRGRETQYS. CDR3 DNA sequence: TGTGCCAGCAGGGGACGGGGGCGAGAGACCCAGTACTCC.

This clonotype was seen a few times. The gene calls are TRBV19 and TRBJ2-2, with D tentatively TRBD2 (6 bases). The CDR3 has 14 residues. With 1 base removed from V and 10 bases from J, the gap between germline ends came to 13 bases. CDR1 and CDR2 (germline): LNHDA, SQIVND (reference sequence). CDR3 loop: CASSIGDSRAELFF. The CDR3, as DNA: TGTGCCAGTAGTATAGGGGACTCTCGGGCGGAGCTGTTTTTT.

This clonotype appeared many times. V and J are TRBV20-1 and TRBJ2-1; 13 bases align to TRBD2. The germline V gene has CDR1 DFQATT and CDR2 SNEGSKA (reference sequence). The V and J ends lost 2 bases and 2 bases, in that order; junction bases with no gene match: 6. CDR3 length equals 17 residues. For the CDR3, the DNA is TGCAGTGCTAGACTAACTAGCGGGAGGGTAACCTACAATGAGCAGTTCTTC. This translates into CSARLTSGRVTYNEQFF.

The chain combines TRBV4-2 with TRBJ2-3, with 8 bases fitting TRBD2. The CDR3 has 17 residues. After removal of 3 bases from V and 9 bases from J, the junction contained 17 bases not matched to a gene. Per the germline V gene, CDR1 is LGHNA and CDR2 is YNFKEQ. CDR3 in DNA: TGTGCCAGCAGCCAGCCCACCGGGACTAGTAGTGGGGGGACGCAGTATTTT. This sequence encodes CASSQPTGTSSGGTQYF.

The CDR3 region has the DNA TGTGCCAGTAGTTCTACTAGCGGGGGGCGTGAGGAGCAGTTCTTC. The encoded protein is CASSSTSGGREEQFF. V and J are TRBV19 and TRBJ2-1; 12 bases match TRBD2. Germline V lookup: CDR1 LNHDA, CDR2 SQIVND (reference sequence). After removal of 5 bases from V and 10 bases from J, the junction contained 9 bases not matched to a gene. The CDR3 is 15 amino acids.

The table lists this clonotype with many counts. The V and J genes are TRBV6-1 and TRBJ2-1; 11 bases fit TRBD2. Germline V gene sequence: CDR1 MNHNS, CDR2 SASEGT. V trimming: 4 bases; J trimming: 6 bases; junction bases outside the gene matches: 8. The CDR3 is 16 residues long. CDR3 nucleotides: TGTGCCAGCAGTGGGGTTAGCGGGGGGGCTTTCAATGAGCAGTTCTTC. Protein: CASSGVSGGAFNEQFF.

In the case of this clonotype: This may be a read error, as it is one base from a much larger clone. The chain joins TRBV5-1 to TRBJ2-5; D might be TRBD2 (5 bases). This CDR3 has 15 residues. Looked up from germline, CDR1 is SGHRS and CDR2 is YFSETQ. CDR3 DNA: TGCGCCGGCAGCTTTGGGTCCAGGACTCAAGAGACCCAGTACTTC. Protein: CAGSFGSRTQETQYF.

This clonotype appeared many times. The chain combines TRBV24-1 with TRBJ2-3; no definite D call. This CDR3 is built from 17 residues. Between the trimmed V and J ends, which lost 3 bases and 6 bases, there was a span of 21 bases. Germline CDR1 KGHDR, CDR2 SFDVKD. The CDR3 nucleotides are TGTGCCACCAGTGATCCTCCGTCCAGCCACCAAAAGGATACGCAGTATTTT. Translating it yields CATSDPPSSHQKDTQYF.

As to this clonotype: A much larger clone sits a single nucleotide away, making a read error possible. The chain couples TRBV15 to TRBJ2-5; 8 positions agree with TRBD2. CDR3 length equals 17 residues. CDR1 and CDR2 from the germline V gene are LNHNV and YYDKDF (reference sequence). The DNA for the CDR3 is TGTGCCACCAGCAGAGGAACAACCGGGACTAGTGGAGAGACCCAGTGCTTC. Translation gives CATSRGTTGTSGETQCF.

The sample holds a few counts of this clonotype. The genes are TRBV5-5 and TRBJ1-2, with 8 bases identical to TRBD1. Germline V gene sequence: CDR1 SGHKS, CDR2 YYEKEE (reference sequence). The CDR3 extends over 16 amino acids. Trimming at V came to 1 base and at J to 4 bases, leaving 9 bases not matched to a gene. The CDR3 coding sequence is TGTGCCAGCAGCTTGCGGACAGGGCGTTCTAGCTATGGCTACACCTTC. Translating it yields CASSLRTGRSSYGYTF.

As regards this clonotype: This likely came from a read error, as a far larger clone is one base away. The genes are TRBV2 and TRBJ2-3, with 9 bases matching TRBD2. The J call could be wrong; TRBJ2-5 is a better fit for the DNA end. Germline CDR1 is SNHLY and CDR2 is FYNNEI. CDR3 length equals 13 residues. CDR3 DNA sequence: TGTGCCAGCAGTGCGCGGGAGGGAGGGACCCAGTACTTC. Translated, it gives CASSAREGGTQYF.

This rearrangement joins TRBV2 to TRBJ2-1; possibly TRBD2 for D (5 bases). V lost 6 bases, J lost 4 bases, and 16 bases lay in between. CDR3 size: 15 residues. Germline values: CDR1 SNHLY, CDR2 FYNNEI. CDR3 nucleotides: TGTGCCAGCAGCCGGGGAGCGGATCAATACAATGAGCAGTTCTTC. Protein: CASSRGADQYNEQFF.

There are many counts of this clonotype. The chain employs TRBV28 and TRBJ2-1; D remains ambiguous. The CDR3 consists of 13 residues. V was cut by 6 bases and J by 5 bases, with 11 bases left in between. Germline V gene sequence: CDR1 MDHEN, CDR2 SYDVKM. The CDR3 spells CASRSQIDNEQFF. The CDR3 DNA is TGTGCCAGCAGGTCACAGATCGACAATGAGCAGTTCTTC.